This T cell receptor beta chain was recovered during a study of shared clonotypes between healthy human individuals. Study as a whole: Donor ages ranged 18 to 49 years: two women, a few men. CD8 memory received one plate per donor, CD8 naive two, CD4 memory three and CD4 naive three. General study findings and limits: Naive CD4 clonotypes overlapped across a handful of donors at roughly 4.5%. Memory subsets generally showed lower estimated richness than naive subsets.

Concerning this clone itself: As yet, its antigen is unknown.

The CDR3 has 14 residues. The V gene lost 2 bases and the J gene lost 3 bases, with 10 bases spanning the gap. Germline CDR1 reads GTSNPN; CDR2 reads SVGIG (reference sequence). Generated by immunoSEQ multiplex PCR, the TCRdb table keeps only in-frame clones and is missing some. The table has 2 million to 2.5 million clones, 85% to 95% seen once. V is TRBV30 and J is TRBJ2-2; weak D call: TRBD2 (6 bases). What was sequenced was naive CD4+ T cells from PBMCs. Subset defined: CD45RA+ positively selected. The source is a man between 18 and 35 years old in good health. Some clones in this sample may be carry-over from other donors' samples. The DNA for the CDR3 is TGTGCCTGGAGTCGGGAGTTTTACACCGGGGAGCTGTTTTTT. Protein sequence: CAWSREFYTGELFF.